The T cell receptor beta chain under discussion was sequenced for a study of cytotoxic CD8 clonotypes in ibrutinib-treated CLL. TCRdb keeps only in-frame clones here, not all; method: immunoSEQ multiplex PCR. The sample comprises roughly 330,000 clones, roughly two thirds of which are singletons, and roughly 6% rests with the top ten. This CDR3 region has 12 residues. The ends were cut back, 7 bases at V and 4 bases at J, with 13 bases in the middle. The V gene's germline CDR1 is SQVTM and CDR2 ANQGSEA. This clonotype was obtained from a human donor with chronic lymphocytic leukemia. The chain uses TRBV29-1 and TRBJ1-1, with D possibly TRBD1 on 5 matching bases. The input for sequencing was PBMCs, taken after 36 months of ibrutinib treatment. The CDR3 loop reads CSAGREGTEAFF. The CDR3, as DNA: TGCAGCGCAGGGAGGGAGGGCACTGAAGCTTTCTTT.